The clone carrying this TCR beta chain was counted a few times. Unsorted samples used about 90 million PBMCs for genomic DNA. This record belongs to a study of shared clonotypes between healthy human individuals. Germline loops: CDR1 MDHEN, CDR2 SYDVKM. Trimming pared 8 bases from V and 7 bases from J, leaving 18 bases between. This CDR3 comprises 13 residues. Several immunoSEQ plates received, in even portions, the genomic DNA of each subset. Unsorted PBMC samples were amplified in replicate PCRs containing roughly 0.3 ug DNA, roughly 33,000 T cell genomes. Original methodology: Filtering of immunoSEQ junctional sequences could not match full-length read filtering. The method was immunoSEQ multiplex PCR; TCRdb's version includes in-frame clones alone and lacks a portion of them. That table furnishes V, J and clone size, whereas the DNA furnished D and trimming. The data show about half a million clones, about 72% seen once.

The clonotype originates from a woman aged 40 to 49 in good health. Some clones in this sample may be carry-over from other donors' samples. Source material: PBMCs. The V call is TRBV28, the J call TRBJ2-7; either TRBD1 or TRBD2 may fit D (5 bases each). This chain's CDR3 is CASARLGTLEQYF. DNA of the CDR3: TGTGCCAGCGCCCGGCTAGGGACCTTGGAGCAGTACTTC.